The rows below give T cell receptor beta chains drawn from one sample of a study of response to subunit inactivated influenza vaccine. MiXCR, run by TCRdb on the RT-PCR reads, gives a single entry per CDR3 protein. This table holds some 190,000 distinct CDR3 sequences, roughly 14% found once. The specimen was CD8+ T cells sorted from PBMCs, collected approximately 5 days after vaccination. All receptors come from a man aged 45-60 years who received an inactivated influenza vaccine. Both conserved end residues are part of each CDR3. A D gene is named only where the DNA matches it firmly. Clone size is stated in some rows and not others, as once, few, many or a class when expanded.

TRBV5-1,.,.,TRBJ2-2,TGCGCCAGCAGCTCCACTAAGCGGGTGGGGGACACCGGGGAGCTGTTTTTT,CASSSTKRVGDTGELFF
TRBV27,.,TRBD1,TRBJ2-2,TGTGCCAGCAGACCAGACAGGGCATCCGACACCGGGGAGCTGTTTTTT,CASRPDRASDTGELFF
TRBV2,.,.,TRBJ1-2,TGTGCCAGCAGTGAAACCACAGGTGACTATGGCTACACCTTC,CASSETTGDYGYTF
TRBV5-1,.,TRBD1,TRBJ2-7,TGCGCCAGCAGCTCGACAGGGGCCTACGAGCAGTACTTC,CASSSTGAYEQYF
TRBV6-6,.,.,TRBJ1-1,TGTGCCAGCAGCTTAAGGACATCTGAAGCTTTCTTT,CASSLRTSEAFF
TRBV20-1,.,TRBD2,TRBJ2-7,TGCAGTGCTAGAGGACTAGCGGGCTCCTACGAGCAGTACTTC,CSARGLAGSYEQYF
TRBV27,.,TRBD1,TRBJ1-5,TGTGCCAGCGGACAGGGAATCGGTCAGCCCCAGCATTTT,CASGQGIGQPQHF
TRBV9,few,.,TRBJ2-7,TGTGCCAGCAGCGTAGGTATGGGGGACGAGCAGTACTTC,CASSVGMGDEQYF
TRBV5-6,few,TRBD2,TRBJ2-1,TGTGCCAGCAGCTTGGAGTTAGCGGGGGGCAGCTCCTACAATGAGCAGTTCTTC,CASSLELAGGSSYNEQFF
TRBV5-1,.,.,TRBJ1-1,TGCGCCAGCAGCTTGGTCAGGGCGGACACTGAAGCTTTCTTT,CASSLVRADTEAFF
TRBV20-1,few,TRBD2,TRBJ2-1,TGCAGTGCTAGAGATCGGCGGGAGACGTTTCTGCTCGATGAGCAGTTCTTC,CSARDRRETFLLDEQFF
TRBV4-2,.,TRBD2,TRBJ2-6,TGTGCCAGCACCCTAGACCCAGCGGGAACTGGGGCCAACGTCCTGACTTTC,CASTLDPAGTGANVLTF
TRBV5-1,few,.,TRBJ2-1,TGCGCCAGCAGCTTGGGTGTAACGATTACCCCCTCCTACAATGAGCAGTTCTTC,CASSLGVTITPSYNEQFF
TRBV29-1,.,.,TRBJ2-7,TGCAGCGTTGAATCGGTAAACGAGCAGTACTTC,CSVESVNEQYF
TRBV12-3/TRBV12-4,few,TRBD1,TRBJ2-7,TGTGCCAGCAGCCTGACAGGGGGCGAGCTATACGAGCAGTACTTC,CASSLTGGELYEQYF
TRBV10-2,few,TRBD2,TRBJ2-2,TGCGCCAGCAAAAGCGGGGGGTATGCCGGGGAGCTGTTTTTT,CASKSGGYAGELFF
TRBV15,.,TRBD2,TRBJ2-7,TGTGCCACCAGCAGAGTGGCTAGCGGGACCTACGAGCAGTACTTC,CATSRVASGTYEQYF
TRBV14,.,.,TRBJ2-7,TGTGCCAGCAGTCAGTCGGGGCCCGAGCAGTACTTC,CASSQSGPEQYF
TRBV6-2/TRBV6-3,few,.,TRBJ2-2,TGTGCCAGCAGTTACGGGACGGGCACCGGGGAGCTGTTTTTT,CASSYGTGTGELFF
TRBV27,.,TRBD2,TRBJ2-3,TGTGCCAGCGCCGGAGCGGGGTACGGATATACGCAGTATTTT,CASAGAGYGYTQYF
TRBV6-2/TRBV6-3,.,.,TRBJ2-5,TGTGCCAGCAGTTACTCGAACAGGGTTGGGGAGACCCAGTACTTC,CASSYSNRVGETQYF
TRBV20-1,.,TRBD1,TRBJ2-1,TGCAGTGCTAGGGCCGGGACAGGGGGCAATGAGCAGTTCTTC,CSARAGTGGNEQFF
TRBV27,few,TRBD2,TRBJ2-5,TGTGCCAGCAGTCGACTAGCGGGGGGCTTCCAAGAGACCCAGTACTTC,CASSRLAGGFQETQYF
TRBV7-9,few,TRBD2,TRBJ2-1,TGTGCCAGCAGCCCCCCTAGCGGGAGGTTTGATGAGCAGTTCTTC,CASSPPSGRFDEQFF
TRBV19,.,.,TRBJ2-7,TGTGCCAGTAGTATAGTGATGGTCGGCACCTCCTCCTACGAGCAGTACTTC,CASSIVMVGTSSYEQYF
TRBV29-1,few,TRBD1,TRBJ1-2,TGCAGCGTCGTCAGAGGGACAGGGGATGGCTACACCTTC,CSVVRGTGDGYTF
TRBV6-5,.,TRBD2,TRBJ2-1,TGTGCCAGCAGTTACCGGACTAGCACCCAGTTCGATGAGCAGTTCTTC,CASSYRTSTQFDEQFF
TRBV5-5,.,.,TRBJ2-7,TGTGCCAGCAGCTTGGGGAGCCTACCCTACGAGCAGTACTTC,CASSLGSLPYEQYF
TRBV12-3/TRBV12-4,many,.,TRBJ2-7,TGCGCCAGCAGGGGCAGCTCCTACGAGCAGTACTTC,CASRGSSYEQYF
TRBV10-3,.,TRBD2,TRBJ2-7,TGTGCCATCAGTGAGTCTGGGGGACTAGCGGGAAACGAGCAGTACTTC,CAISESGGLAGNEQYF
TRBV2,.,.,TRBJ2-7,TGTGCCAGCAGGTCAACAAAGAACGAGCAGTACTTC,CASRSTKNEQYF
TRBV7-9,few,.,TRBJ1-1,TGTGCCAGCAGCTTAAATGCCGGGAAAGAAGCTTTCTTT,CASSLNAGKEAFF
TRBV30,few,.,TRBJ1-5,TGTGCCTGGACGGTAGGCAATAGCAATCAGCCCCAGCATTTT,CAWTVGNSNQPQHF
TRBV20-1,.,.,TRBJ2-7,TGCAGTGCTAGAAATAGACCCTCCTACGAGCAGTACTTC,CSARNRPSYEQYF
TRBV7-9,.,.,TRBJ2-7,TGTGCCAGCAGCGAGGGGGGAGCCTCCTACGAGCAGTACTTC,CASSEGGASYEQYF
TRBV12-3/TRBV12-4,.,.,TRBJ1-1,TGTGCCAGCAGTTTTGGGGGTCTGAACACTGAAGCTTTCTTT,CASSFGGLNTEAFF
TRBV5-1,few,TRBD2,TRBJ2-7,TGCGCCAGCAGCTTGGTGAGCGGGGAATACTCCTACGAGCAGTACTTC,CASSLVSGEYSYEQYF
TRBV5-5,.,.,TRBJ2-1,TGTGCCAGCAGCTTGGCAGGGTATGAGCAGTTCTTC,CASSLAGYEQFF
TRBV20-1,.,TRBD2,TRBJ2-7,TGCAGTGCTAGAGATAAGGAACTCTCTAGCGGAGTCCCCTACGAGCAGTACTTC,CSARDKELSSGVPYEQYF
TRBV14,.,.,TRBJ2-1,TGTGCCAGCAGCCCGCGTATTGGTAGCTCCTACAATGAGCAGTTCTTC,CASSPRIGSSYNEQFF
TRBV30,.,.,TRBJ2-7,TGTGCCCACGGGCCGGGGGTAGCCTACGAGCAGTACTTC,CAHGPGVAYEQYF
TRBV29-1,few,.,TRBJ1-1,TGCAGCGTACCTAATGAGGGCCGGGCTTTCTTT,CSVPNEGRAFF
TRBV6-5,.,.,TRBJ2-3,TGTGCCAGCAGTTACGGGGGCAGGGGTGGAGATACGCAGTATTTT,CASSYGGRGGDTQYF
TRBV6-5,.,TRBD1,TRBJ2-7,TGTGCCAGCAGTTACTCGCCGGACAGGGGCTACGAGCAGTACTTC,CASSYSPDRGYEQYF
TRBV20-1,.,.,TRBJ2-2,TGCAGTGCTAGTGGGGCGAACACCGGGGAGCTGTTTTTT,CSASGANTGELFF
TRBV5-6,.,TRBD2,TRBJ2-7,TGTGCCAGCAGCTTGGCGGGACTAGCAATCTACGAGCAGTACTTC,CASSLAGLAIYEQYF
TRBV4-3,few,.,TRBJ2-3,TGCGCCAGCAGCCGAGTGGTGGGAGGAACAGATACGCAGTATTTT,CASSRVVGGTDTQYF
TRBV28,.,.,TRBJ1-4,TGTGCCAGCAGTTTAAGTTCGGGTTCTCATGAAAAACTGTTTTTT,CASSLSSGSHEKLFF
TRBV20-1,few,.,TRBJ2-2,TGCAGTGCTAGAGATATGGCACTCACCGGGGAGCTGTTTTTT,CSARDMALTGELFF
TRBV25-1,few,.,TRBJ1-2,TGTGCCAGCAGTGAATCAGCTTTGAGTGTGATGGGCTACACCTTC,CASSESALSVMGYTF
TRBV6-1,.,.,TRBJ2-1,TGTGCCATCAAGCCTTGGGGACTCTACTACAATGAGCAGTTCTTC,CAIKPWGLYYNEQFF
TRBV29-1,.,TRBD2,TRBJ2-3,TGCAGCGTTGATAGTGCTAGCGGTGGGCCAGATACGCAGTATTTT,CSVDSASGGPDTQYF
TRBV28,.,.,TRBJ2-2,TGTGCCAGCAGTTTACGTTCCGCCGGGAACTCGAACACCGGGGAGCTGTTTTTT,CASSLRSAGNSNTGELFF
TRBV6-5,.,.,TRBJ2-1,TGTGCCAGCAGTTACTACGCCGGGGGTGAGCAGTTCTTC,CASSYYAGGEQFF
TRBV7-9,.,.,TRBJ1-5,TGTGCCAGCAGCTGGCCGGGCGACAATCAGCCCCAGCATTTT,CASSWPGDNQPQHF